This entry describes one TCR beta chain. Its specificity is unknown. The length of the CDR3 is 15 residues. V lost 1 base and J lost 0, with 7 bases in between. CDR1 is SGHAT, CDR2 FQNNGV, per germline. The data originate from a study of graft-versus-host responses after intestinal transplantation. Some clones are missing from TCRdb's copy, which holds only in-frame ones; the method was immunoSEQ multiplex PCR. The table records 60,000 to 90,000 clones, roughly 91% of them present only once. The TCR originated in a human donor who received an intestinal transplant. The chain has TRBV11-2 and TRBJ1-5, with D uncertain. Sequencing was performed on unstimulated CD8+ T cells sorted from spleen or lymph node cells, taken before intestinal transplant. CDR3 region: CASSLGSYSNQPQHF. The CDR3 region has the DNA TGTGCCAGCAGCTTAGGGTCCTATAGCAATCAGCCCCAGCATTTT.